One sample yielded the 6 T cell receptor beta chains listed below, sequenced in a study of blood T cells in healthy people across ages. Then a second PCR, running about 7 to 11 cycles, was carried out with a sample-barcoded 5' primer and a J-beta primer mix. From the 5' RACE reads, TCRdb called clonotypes with MiXCR, one entry per CDR3 protein. This table holds approximately 850,000 distinct CDR3 sequences, around 42% found once. The sequencing input was blood. The receptors originated from a man in his sixties in good health.

CDR3: CSASGTGVIDHTF. The DNA for the CDR3 is TGCAGTGCTAGCGGGACAGGGGTAATCGACCACACCTTC. The chain uses TRBV20-1 and TRBJ1-2, with 10 bases identical to TRBD1. Per germline, CDR1 DFQATT and CDR2 SNEGSKA (reference sequence). The ends lost 3 bases at V and 12 bases at J; junction bases unmatched: 10. There are 13 residues in the CDR3.

This clonotype was counted only a few times. The chain recombines TRBV27 with TRBJ2-6; D might be TRBD2 (5 bases). This CDR3 has 16 amino acids. V lost 7 bases, J lost 0 bases, and 13 bases lay in between. CDR1 is MNHEY and CDR2 is SMNVEV in the germline V gene (reference sequence). CDR3 sequence (DNA): TGTGCCAGCACCTGGGGAGCCCTCTCTGGGGCCAACGTCCTGACTTTC. It encodes CASTWGALSGANVLTF.

The table lists this clonotype with a few counts. CDR3: CSVDSGGAATQYF. CDR3 nucleotide sequence: TGCAGCGTTGATTCTGGGGGGGCAGCTACGCAGTATTTT. The chain is built from TRBV29-1 and TRBJ2-3, with D possibly TRBD2 on 7 matching bases. The germline CDR1 and CDR2 sequences are SQVTM and ANQGSEA. Trimming pared 3 bases from V and 8 bases from J, leaving 15 bases between. The CDR3 loop spans 13 amino acids.

This clonotype appeared a few times. The chain employs TRBV27 and TRBJ2-4; D possibly uses TRBD1 or TRBD2 (5 bases each). This CDR3 has 13 amino acids. V lost 6 bases to trimming and J lost 3 bases, with 9 bases between them. Germline values: CDR1 MNHEY, CDR2 SMNVEV (reference sequence). CDR3 sequence (DNA): TGTGCCAGCAGAGGGGACCTCAAAAACATTCAGTACTTC. Translated, it gives CASRGDLKNIQYF.

This chain joins TRBV10-3 and TRBJ2-3, with 7 bases matching TRBD2. The CDR3 is made up of 16 amino acids. The J segment lost 0 bases and the V segment lost 10 bases, leaving 13 bases of the junction unmatched. Germline CDR1 and CDR2: ENHRY and SYGVKD. The CDR3 DNA sequence: TGTGCCAGTAATCGCGGGAGTGACGGTAGCACAGATACGCAGTATTTT. It yields the protein CASNRGSDGSTDTQYF.

In its sample, this clonotype was seen once. The chain joins TRBV6-5 to TRBJ2-1; 9 bases are a match to TRBD2. CDR3 length: 14 amino acids. The trim removed 6 bases at V and 6 bases at J, leaving 6 bases unmatched. Germline loops: CDR1 MNHEY, CDR2 SVGAGI. The CDR3 region is CASRGSGGLNEQFF. DNA for the CDR3: TGTGCCAGCAGGGGGAGCGGGGGGCTCAATGAGCAGTTCTTC.